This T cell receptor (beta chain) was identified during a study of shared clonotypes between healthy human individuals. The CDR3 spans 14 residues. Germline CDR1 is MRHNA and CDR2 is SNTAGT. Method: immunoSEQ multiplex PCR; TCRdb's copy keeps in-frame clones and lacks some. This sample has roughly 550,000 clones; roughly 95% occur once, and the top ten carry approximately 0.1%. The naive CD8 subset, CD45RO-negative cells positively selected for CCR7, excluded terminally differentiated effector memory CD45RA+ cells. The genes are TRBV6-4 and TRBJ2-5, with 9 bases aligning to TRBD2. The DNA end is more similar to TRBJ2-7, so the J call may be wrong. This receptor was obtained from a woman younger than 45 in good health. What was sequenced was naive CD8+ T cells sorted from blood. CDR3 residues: CARTLAGLSYEQYF. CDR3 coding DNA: TGTGCCCGAACGCTAGCGGGGCTCTCCTACGAGCAGTACTTC.